These 20 T cell receptor beta chains share one sample of origin, sequenced in a study of control samples from healthy donors and cancer patients (dated by TCRdb to between 2020 and 2021). The library was produced with the immunoSEQ multiplex PCR assay. TCRdb retrieved this table from immuneACCESS and kept in-frame rearrangements only. Not all clones are present; in checked studies, unresolved V genes account for under half, and no reason is known for the remainder. This sample gives over 150,000 clones in total; 90% to 95% of them show up just once. The ten largest clones add up to around 15% of the sample. Sequences were obtained from PBMCs. These receptors came from a man between 60 and 75 years old with colorectal cancer.

The gene calls are TRBV30 and TRBJ1-5; D perhaps matches TRBD1 (6 bases). The V end was cut by 1 base, the J end by 0 bases, with 19 bases between. The CDR3 runs 18 residues. Germline V gives CDR1 GTSNPN, CDR2 SVGIG (reference sequence). This chain's CDR3 is CAWSASPRWTDSNQPQHF. DNA of the CDR3: TGTGCCTGGAGTGCAAGTCCCCGCTGGACAGATAGCAATCAGCCCCAGCATTTT.

V is TRBV18 and J is TRBJ2-2, with TRBD1 identical over 8 bases. Germline V gene data show CDR1 as KGHSH and CDR2 as LQKENI. The CDR3 length is 16 residues. V dropped 3 bases and J dropped 4; count of bases not matched to a gene: 7. The CDR3 here is CASSPRRQGRTGELFF. The CDR3, as DNA: TGTGCCAGCTCACCTCGCCGACAGGGGCGCACCGGGGAGCTGTTTTTT.

This chain links TRBV5-4 with TRBJ1-2, with a weak D call TRBD1 (5 bases). Germline V CDR1 and CDR2: SGHNT, YYREEE (reference sequence). Trimming pared 4 bases from V and 4 bases from J, leaving 11 bases between. The CDR3 totals 13 residues. DNA for the CDR3: TGTGCCAGCAGCAGAGGGACGACCTATGGCTACACCTTC. It encodes CASSRGTTYGYTF.

This chain connects TRBV19 to TRBJ1-2; unclear D gene. The V end lost 7 bases, the J end lost 0 bases, and 6 bases lay between the germline ends. CDR1 and CDR2 (germline): LNHDA, SQIVND (reference sequence). CDR3 length: 12 residues. The DNA for the CDR3 is TGTGCCAGTAACGACGCTAACTATGGCTACACCTTC. Residues: CASNDANYGYTF. Using reference TRBV19 and TRBJ1-2 for the parts outside the CDR3, the full variable domain is DGGITQSPKYLFRKEGQNVTLSCEQNLNHDAMYWYRQDPGQGLRLIYYSQIVNDFQKGDIAEGYSVSREKKESFPLTVTSAQKNPTAFYLCASNDANYGYTFGSGTRLTVV.

The rearrangement uses TRBV4-3 and TRBJ1-1; 8 bases agree with TRBD1. The CDR3 consists of 14 residues. The ends lost 4 bases at V and 5 bases at J; junction bases unmatched: 6. Germline CDR1 is LGHNA and CDR2 is YSLEER. Written as DNA, the CDR3 is TGCGCCAGCAGCCCAGGGGGCGCCGGAACTGAAGCTTTCTTT. Translation gives CASSPGGAGTEAFF.

This sequence joins TRBV9 and TRBJ2-1; 15 bases map to TRBD2. V lost 4 bases and J lost 7; bases outside the gene matches: 6. Germline V lookup: CDR1 SGDLS, CDR2 YYNGEE. The CDR3 has 16 amino acids. CDR3 amino acids: CASSPGTSGGWNEQFF. DNA of the CDR3: TGTGCCAGCAGCCCAGGGACTAGCGGGGGGTGGAATGAGCAGTTCTTC.

The rearrangement joins TRBV25-1 to TRBJ1-6, with a weak D call TRBD1 (5 bases). This CDR3 region has 13 residues. V was pared by 6 bases and J by 8 bases, with 11 bases between. CDR1 MGHDK and CDR2 SYGVNS come from the germline V gene. The CDR3 sequence: CASRQAGDSPLHF. In DNA, the CDR3 is TGTGCCAGCAGACAGGCGGGGGATTCACCCCTCCACTTT.

The chain carries TRBV6-5 and TRBJ1-4; 8 bases match TRBD1. CDR3 length: 15 amino acids. Germline CDR1 and CDR2: MNHEY and SVGAGI. V lost 5 bases, J lost 2 bases, and 4 bases stayed unmatched. This CDR3 reads CASSQTGGTNEKLFF. The CDR3 DNA follows: TGTGCCAGCAGTCAAACAGGGGGGACTAATGAAAAACTGTTTTTT.

This chain links TRBV7-9 with TRBJ2-5; D might be TRBD1 (5 bases). Germline V CDR1 and CDR2: SEHNR, FQNEAQ (reference sequence). The ends were cut back, 3 bases at V and 1 base at J, with 9 bases in the middle. This CDR3 is 14 amino acids long. The DNA for the CDR3 is TGTGCCAGCAGCTTTTGGGGCAGCCAAGAGACCCAGTACTTC. Its protein is CASSFWGSQETQYF.

The chain links TRBV28 to TRBJ1-5; 7 bases are a match to TRBD1. With 7 bases clipped from V and 5 bases from J, the junction kept 8 bases outside the gene matches. The CDR3 extends over 14 amino acids. Germline V gives CDR1 MDHEN, CDR2 SYDVKM. The CDR3 bases are TGTGCCAGCAATCGACAGGGTTCCTATCAGCCCCAGCATTTT. Translating gives CASNRQGSYQPQHF.

CDR3 DNA sequence: TGTGCCAGCAGCTTAGGGGCTAGCGGCTCCTACGAGCAGTACTTC. Its protein product is CASSLGASGSYEQYF. This chain joins TRBV7-2 and TRBJ2-7; 7 nucleotides match TRBD2. V was clipped by 1 base and J by 0 bases; unmatched bases: 3. Germline CDR1 is SGHTA and CDR2 is FQGNSA. The CDR3 covers 15 residues.

The chain combines TRBV18 with TRBJ1-1, with D uncertain. CDR1 is KGHSH, CDR2 LQKENI, per germline. The CDR3 spans 13 residues. Trimming pared 3 bases from V and 1 base from J, leaving 6 bases between. The CDR3 loop is CASSPDQNTEAFF. CDR3 nucleotides: TGTGCCAGCTCACCTGACCAGAACACTGAAGCTTTCTTT.

The genes are TRBV3-1 (or the pseudogene TRBV3-2) and TRBJ1-1; a possible D gene is TRBD1 (5 bases). CDR3 length equals 14 residues. CDR1 and CDR2 from the germline V gene are LGHDT and YNNKEL (reference sequence). V gave up 2 bases and J gave up 4 bases, with 11 bases separating them. Written as DNA, the CDR3 is TGTGCCAGCAGCCAACAGCCACAGGCCACTGAAGCTTTCTTT. It is translated as CASSQQPQATEAFF.

The chain carries TRBV5-1 and TRBJ2-5; D perhaps matches TRBD2 (5 bases). This CDR3 has 13 residues. Trimming pared 1 base from V and 3 bases from J, leaving 7 bases between. Germline loops: CDR1 SGHRS, CDR2 YFSETQ. CDR3 nucleotide sequence: TGCGCCAGCAGCTTGCGGGAAGAAGAGACCCAGTACTTC. It translates to CASSLREEETQYF.

The chain is built from TRBV5-1 and TRBJ2-1; 10 bases agree with TRBD2. Germline V gives CDR1 SGHRS, CDR2 YFSETQ. The CDR3 has 16 residues. The V segment lost 0 bases and the J segment 4 bases; nucleotides outside the gene matches: 4. The CDR3 region is CASSLDVLAGYNEQFF. The CDR3 nucleotides are TGCGCCAGCAGCTTGGACGTACTAGCGGGATACAATGAGCAGTTCTTC.

The V and J genes are TRBV6-5 and TRBJ1-1; no definite D call. V was cut by 9 bases and J by 4 bases, with 15 bases left in between. Germline values: CDR1 MNHEY, CDR2 SVGAGI. This CDR3 is built from 13 residues. The CDR3 nucleotides are TGTGCCAGTCGCCCAAGTATGGGCACTGAAGCTTTCTTT. This sequence encodes CASRPSMGTEAFF.

This clone was observed a single time. This chain connects TRBV10-3 to TRBJ1-2; D gene unclear. The CDR3 spans 15 residues. The V gene lost 10 bases and the J gene lost 0 bases, with 18 bases spanning the gap. Germline CDR1 ENHRY, CDR2 SYGVKD. The CDR3 DNA reads TGTGCCACCTACTCAGGCGGCAGCGCTAACTATGGCTACACCTTC. This gives the protein CATYSGGSANYGYTF.

The chain joins TRBV5-1 to TRBJ2-7, with 7 nucleotides matching TRBD1. Looked up from germline, CDR1 is SGHRS and CDR2 is YFSETQ. CDR3 length equals 15 residues. J gave up 2 bases and V 1 base, and 6 bases lay outside the gene matches. The DNA for the CDR3 is TGCGCCAGCAGCTTGACCGGACAGGAGACCTACGAGCAGTACTTC. It codes for CASSLTGQETYEQYF. Full variable domain (remainder filled in from reference TRBV5-1 and TRBJ2-7): KAGVTQTPRYLIKTRGQQVTLSCSPISGHRSVSWYQQTPGQGLQFLFEYFSETQRNKGNFPGRFSGRQFSNSRSEMNVSTLELGDSALYLCASSLTGQETYEQYFGPGTRLTVT.

Only one count was recorded for this clone. V is TRBV6-1 and J is TRBJ2-5; D possibly corresponds to TRBD2 (5 bases). V dropped 2 bases and J dropped 5 bases, with 12 bases sitting between them. This CDR3 region has 14 residues. Germline CDR1 reads MNHNS; CDR2 reads SASEGT. In nucleotides, the CDR3 is TGTGCCAGCAGTGAACAACTAGTGCGGGAGACCCAGTACTTC. Translating gives CASSEQLVRETQYF.

This sequence joins TRBV2 and TRBJ2-7; 9 bases line up with TRBD1. V lost 7 bases to trimming and J lost 5 bases; unmatched junction nucleotides: 12. The CDR3 sequence is 15 residues long. Germline values: CDR1 SNHLY, CDR2 FYNNEI. The CDR3 DNA follows: TGTGCCAGCACCCCCGGGGACAGGGTGAAGGACGAGCAGTACTTC. Translation: CASTPGDRVKDEQYF. Full variable domain (remainder filled in from reference TRBV2 and TRBJ2-7): EPEVTQTPSHQVTQMGQEVILRCVPISNHLYFYWYRQILGQKVEFLVSFYNNEISEKSEIFDDQFSVERPDGSNFTLKIRSTKLEDSAMYFCASTPGDRVKDEQYFGPGTRLTVT.